Listed here are 5 T cell receptor beta chains from one sample, sequenced in a study of sequential checkpoint blockade in melanoma. Repertoires were generated with immunoSEQ multiplex PCR, while TCRdb's copy carries only in-frame clones and drops some. The repertoire has under 20,000 clones, approximately 70% of them found once; the top ten carry approximately 10%. Sample treatment: randomized to nivolumab then ipilimumab (arm A) or the reverse (arm B). The material was CD8+ T cells sorted from blood (inferred from file names), obtained from a patient given nivolumab and ipilimumab in sequence. The receptors shown here come from a human donor with melanoma.

A single count supports this clone. The V gene is TRBV7-9, the J gene TRBJ2-3; a possible D gene is TRBD2 (7 bases). CDR3 length: 18 amino acids. Trimming took off 0 bases at V and 1 base at J, with 17 bases between the two ends. From germline, CDR1 is SEHNR and CDR2 FQNEAQ (reference sequence). CDR3 region: CASSLAWSGAGGTDTQYF. The CDR3 nucleotides are TGTGCCAGCAGCTTAGCATGGAGCGGGGCAGGGGGCACAGATACGCAGTATTTT.

This clone was counted a single time. CDR3 DNA: TGTGCCAGCTCACCAGAAGGACTAGCGGGAGTTGAGACCCAGTACTTC. Residues: CASSPEGLAGVETQYF. The chain carries TRBV18 and TRBJ2-5, with 13 bases fitting TRBD2. After removal of 2 bases from V and 5 bases from J, the junction contained 5 bases not matched to a gene. CDR1 KGHSH and CDR2 LQKENI come from the germline V gene. The CDR3 has 16 residues.

The chain links TRBV13 to TRBJ1-2; a weak D match, TRBD1 (6 bases). Between the trimmed V and J ends, which lost 8 bases and 5 bases, there was a span of 21 bases. Germline CDR1 reads PRHDT; CDR2 reads FYEKMQ (reference sequence). The CDR3 loop spans 15 amino acids. CDR3 amino acids: CASQTRQARSYGYTF. CDR3 DNA: TGTGCCAGCCAAACCCGACAGGCCCGGTCTTATGGCTACACCTTC.

The V gene is TRBV13, the J gene TRBJ2-7, with 11 bases lining up with TRBD1. V was pared by 5 bases and J by 7 bases, with 7 bases of the junction left unmatched. Germline loops: CDR1 PRHDT, CDR2 FYEKMQ (reference sequence). This CDR3 has 14 amino acids. CDR3 nucleotides: TGTGCCAGCAGCGATGGACAGGGGGCTCGGGAGCAGTACTTC. It yields the protein CASSDGQGAREQYF.

The genes are TRBV10-3 and TRBJ2-2; D remains ambiguous. This CDR3 spans 15 amino acids. Germline V gene data show CDR1 as ENHRY and CDR2 as SYGVKD. V gave up 0 bases and J gave up 4 bases, with 9 bases separating them. The CDR3: CAISESTLGTGELFF. The CDR3 DNA sequence: TGTGCCATCAGTGAGTCGACTCTAGGCACCGGGGAGCTGTTTTTT.